These 12 T cell receptor beta chains share one sample of origin, sequenced in a study of cytomegalovirus exposure and HLA in healthy donors. The PCR used 60 Vbeta and 13 Jbeta primers. TCRdb's table, derived via immunoSEQ multiplex PCR, lists solely in-frame clones and lacks some. Of 50,000 to 55,000 clones listed, 50% to 70% are singletons. Material for sequencing was PBMCs. All receptors derive from a human donor in good health.

This clone was picked up a small number of times. The CDR3 nucleotides are TGTGCCAGCAGCTTAGGCTTAGGGGGGGTGAAGAAGACCCAGTACTTC. It yields the protein CASSLGLGGVKKTQYF. The chain employs TRBV13 and TRBJ2-5, with a weak D call TRBD2 (7 bases). Trimming took 0 bases from V and 6 from J, leaving 17 bases between them. The CDR3 loop spans 16 amino acids. From germline, CDR1 is PRHDT and CDR2 FYEKMQ (reference sequence).

This chain links TRBV29-1 with TRBJ1-1; 8 bases align to TRBD1. The V gene's germline CDR1 is SQVTM and CDR2 ANQGSEA. Trimming cost V 4 bases and J 4 bases; bases outside gene matches: 8. CDR3 length: 14 residues. The CDR3 is CSVGIQGVSTEAFF. For the CDR3, the DNA is TGCAGCGTTGGGATACAGGGGGTGAGCACTGAAGCTTTCTTT. The full variable domain, with the rest looked up from reference TRBV29-1 and TRBJ1-1, is SAVISQKPSRDICQRGTSLTIQCQVDSQVTMMFWYRQQPGQSLTLIATANQGSEATYESGFVIDKFPISRPNLTFSTLTVSNMSPEDSSIYLCSVGIQGVSTEAFFGQGTRLTVV.

This rearrangement joins TRBV6-5 to TRBJ1-2; a weak D match, TRBD1 (5 bases). The germline V gene encodes CDR1 MNHEY and CDR2 SVGAGI. V lost 6 bases to trimming and J lost 4 bases, with 15 bases between them. The CDR3 has 14 residues. CDR3 coding DNA: TGTGCCAGCAGCCCCGGGGGAGGGATCTATGGCTACACCTTC. It is translated as CASSPGGGIYGYTF.

V is TRBV14 and J is TRBJ1-2; possibly TRBD1 for D (6 bases). V lost 1 base, J lost 6 bases, and 18 bases lay in between. From germline, CDR1 is SGHDN and CDR2 FVKESK. The length of the CDR3 is 16 residues. CDR3 region: CASSQVEAGGINGYTF. Written as DNA, the CDR3 is TGTGCCAGCAGCCAAGTCGAGGCGGGGGGCATCAATGGCTACACCTTC.

Comment on this clone: Germline and junction disagree at one end, which may indicate a read error. The genes are TRBV15 and TRBJ1-6; D is possibly TRBD1 (6 bases). This CDR3 is 20 amino acids long. Per germline, CDR1 LNHNV and CDR2 YYDKDF (reference sequence). CDR3 sequence (DNA): TGTGCCACCAGCGGAGAACCCCTAGGGGGGGAGTCCTCCTATAATTCACCCCTCCACTTT. Translated: CATSGEPLGGESSYNSPLHF.

This clone was observed once. CDR3 DNA: TGCGCCAGCAGCTTGGAGGGGGTCCAAAACACTGAAGCTTTCTTT. Translating gives CASSLEGVQNTEAFF. The chain has TRBV5-1 and TRBJ1-1; D perhaps matches TRBD1 (6 bases). CDR3 size: 15 residues. V was clipped by 0 bases and J by 2 bases, with 11 bases between them. Germline V gene lookup returns CDR1 SGHRS and CDR2 YFSETQ.

The V and J genes are TRBV13 and TRBJ2-3, with 10 positions matching TRBD2. The CDR3 covers 18 residues. V shed 4 bases and J 2 bases; nucleotides not matched to a gene: 12. The germline CDR1 and CDR2 sequences are PRHDT and FYEKMQ (reference sequence). Here the CDR3 DNA reads TGTGCCAGCAGCTCCCCCCGTTCTAGCGGGGGACCCACAGATACGCAGTATTTT. Translated, it gives CASSSPRSSGGPTDTQYF.

This clone was counted a few times. The CDR3 DNA reads as TGTGCCAGCAATCAACAGGGTAGCACTGAAGCTTTCTTT. Its protein product is CASNQQGSTEAFF. The chain joins TRBV6-1 to TRBJ1-1; D perhaps matches TRBD1 (6 bases). Germline CDR1 and CDR2: MNHNS and SASEGT. CDR3 length: 13 residues. V was clipped by 7 bases and J by 4 bases, with 13 bases between them.

This chain uses TRBV27 with TRBJ2-7, with TRBD2 matching 12 bases. V trimming: 11 bases; J trimming: 4 bases; junction bases outside the gene matches: 3. The CDR3 is 12 amino acids. Germline values: CDR1 MNHEY, CDR2 SMNVEV (reference sequence). The CDR3 is CASGLAGYEQYF. Here the CDR3 DNA reads TGTGCCTCTGGACTAGCGGGGTACGAGCAGTACTTC.

The CDR3 DNA reads TGTGCCAGCAGTAACCTACAGAGGGGGATAACCCAGCCCCAGCATTTT. It is translated as CASSNLQRGITQPQHF. The V gene is TRBV6-6, the J gene TRBJ1-5, with D perhaps matching TRBD1 (6 bases). Trimming cost V 5 bases and J 7 bases, with 21 bases left between them. The CDR3 sequence is 16 residues long. Germline V gene sequence: CDR1 MNHNY, CDR2 SVGAGI (reference sequence).

The chain carries TRBV27 and TRBJ1-2, with 8 bases that match TRBD1. Germline lookup yields CDR1 MNHEY and CDR2 SMNVEV (reference sequence). The CDR3 is made up of 15 amino acids. With V trimmed by 7 bases and J by 8 bases, 15 bases remained unmatched. CDR3 region: CASTSGQGANRGYTF. The DNA for the CDR3 is TGTGCCAGCACCTCGGGGCAGGGGGCTAATCGAGGCTACACCTTC.

The chain is built from TRBV4-1 and TRBJ2-1, with D possibly being TRBD2 (7 bases). From germline, CDR1 is MGHRA and CDR2 YSYEKL. The V end lost 4 bases, the J end lost 8 bases, and 24 bases lay between the germline ends. There are 17 residues in the CDR3. CDR3 sequence (DNA): TGCGCCAGCAGCCCCCGAGGGGGGGGCCGATCTGGATATGAGCAGTTCTTC. Translating it yields CASSPRGGGRSGYEQFF.